This entry concerns a single T cell receptor beta chain. There is no known antigen for this receptor. One end of the junction is discordant with germline, which a read error may explain. From the cysteine up to the phenylalanine, the CDR3 has a length of 16 residues. CDR3 DNA is the only sequence kept; it has 48 bases, read in frame from the first base. The germline V gene (reference sequence) specifies DFQATT as CDR1 and SNEGSKA as CDR2. The record originates from a study of T cells after yellow fever vaccination (dated by TCRdb to 2018 to 2020). For the study in its entirety: Libraries from fractions with low cell numbers were prepared with the SMART-Seq v4 Ultra Low Input RNA kit. Bulk PBMC replicates and cell subsets were isolated from blood drawn at multiple timepoints before and after both primary and secondary immunization. To track T-cell clones before and after primary and booster YFV17D yellow fever vaccination, bulk TCR alpha and beta repertoires were sequenced longitudinally. Two healthy male donors, one aged 18 to 29 and one aged 30 to 40 years, made up the cohort. The study at large found these results: Only two donors were included in the study, so the extent to which the findings can be generalized is limited. After the booster, most of the clones that had expanded following primary vaccination were detected again (about 95% of CD4 and 80% to 90% of CD8), which suggests that memory was broadly maintained. A small fraction of clonotypes appeared in both the CD4 and CD8 compartments, likely as a result of convergent recombination. The secondary T-cell response was found to be weaker but faster than the primary response, with a peak reached on day 5 rather than on day 15. Computational filtering was needed because FACS-sorted repertoires could contain abundant contaminating clonotypes from the bulk population.

TCR cDNA was synthesized by 5'RACE template switching, through which a universal primer site and unique molecular identifiers were introduced. Priming for cDNA synthesis came from both the TCR alpha and TCR beta constant segments. Library amplification used two PCR steps, and the second PCR step added sample barcodes and sequencing adapters. Sequencing of libraries was done on Illumina HiSeq 2500 (2x100 bp) or NovaSeq (2x150 bp). Turning to the authors' computational methods: Demultiplexing of reads and collapsing into UMI consensus sequences were performed with MIGEC, and V(D)J alignment was carried out with MiXCR. Using edgeR on replicate PBMC samples, clonotypes were called vaccine-responding if FDR was below 0.01 and the log2 fold change was above 5 up to day 15. Each bulk clonotype was labeled CD4 or CD8 based on which sequenced repertoire, CD4 or CD8, contained the clonotype at higher abundance. The raw public data were reprocessed by TCRdb itself: fastp quality trimming at Q25, MiXCR clonotype calling, in-frame beta chains only. Rows are unified per CDR3 protein, each entry keeping the most common DNA and genes. TCRdb assigned the V and J calls; the authors' analysis was not used. For this sample the table gives a few hundred thousand distinct CDR3 sequences, of which 15% to 20% were detected only once. Together, the top ten hold approximately 15% of the sample.

The treatment or condition label corresponds to: live attenuated yellow fever vaccine strain. Two biological replicates of bulk PBMCs were collected at each blood-draw timepoint. A standard Ficoll-Paque protocol was used to isolate PBMCs from peripheral blood. TriZol was used to extract RNA from bulk PBMCs, from CD4 and CD8 fractions, and from dextramer-positive and dextramer-negative fractions. This clonotype originated in a man aged 25-40 years who received the YFV17D yellow fever vaccine. The sequence is built from TRBV20-1 and TRBJ2-1; 11 bases in the middle match TRBD2. Sample: PBMCs, taken 15 days after the yellow fever booster vaccination. DNA sequence: TGCTGTGCTAGAGTCGCTACTAGCGGGAGTTTCAATGAGCAGTTCTTC. It is translated as CCARVATSGSFNEQFF.